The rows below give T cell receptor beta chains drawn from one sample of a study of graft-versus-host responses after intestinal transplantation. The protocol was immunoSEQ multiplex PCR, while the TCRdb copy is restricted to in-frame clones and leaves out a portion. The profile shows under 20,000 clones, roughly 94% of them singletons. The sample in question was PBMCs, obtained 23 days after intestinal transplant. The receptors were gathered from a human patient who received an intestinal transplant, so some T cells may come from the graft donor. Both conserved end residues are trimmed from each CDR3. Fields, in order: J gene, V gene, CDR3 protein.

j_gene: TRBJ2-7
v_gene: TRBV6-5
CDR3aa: ASGRTGGDYEQY

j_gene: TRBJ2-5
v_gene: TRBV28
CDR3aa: ASNSAQETQY

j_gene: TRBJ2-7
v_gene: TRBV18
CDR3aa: ASSPPIGTGSYEQY

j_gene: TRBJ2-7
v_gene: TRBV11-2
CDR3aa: ASSETARSSYEQY

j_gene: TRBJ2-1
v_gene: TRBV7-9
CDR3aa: ASKPLALYNEQF

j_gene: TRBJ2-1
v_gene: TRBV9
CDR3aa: ASSTQLAGGPSYNEQF

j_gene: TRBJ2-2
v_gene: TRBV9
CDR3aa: ASSAGGQGRNTGELF

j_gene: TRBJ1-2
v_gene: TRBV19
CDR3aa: ASSISGQGGGYT

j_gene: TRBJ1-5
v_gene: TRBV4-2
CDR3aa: ASSDTGFGNQPQH

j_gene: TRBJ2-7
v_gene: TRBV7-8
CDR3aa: ASRLRAGQGYEQY

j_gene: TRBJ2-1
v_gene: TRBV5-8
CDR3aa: ASSMASGSNEQF

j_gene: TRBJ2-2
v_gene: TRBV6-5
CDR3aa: AGTGTPPETGELF

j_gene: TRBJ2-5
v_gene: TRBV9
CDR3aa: ASSVAASSGREDQETQY

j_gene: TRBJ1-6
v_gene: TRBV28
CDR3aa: ASSPTGTDNSPLH

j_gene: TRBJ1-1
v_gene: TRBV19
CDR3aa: ASTGGGETEAF